The next 20 T cell receptor beta chains were all read from a single sample in a study of regulatory T cells in long-lasting Graves disease. Both iRepertoire HTBI primers and Arm-PCR of CDR3 regions were used to build the TCR beta libraries. TCRdb called the multiplex PCR reads again in MiXCR, with one record for every CDR3 protein. The sample carries 250,000 to 300,000 distinct CDR3 sequences, approximately 18% recorded once. Sample time point: newly diagnosed GD, antithyroid drugs for less than 3 months. Making the TCR library involved RNA that had been extracted from PBMCs. These data also formed part of another study, on T cells in Graves' hyperthyroidism and ophthalmopathy.

The input for sequencing was peripheral blood mononuclear cells (PBMCs), taken at new diagnosis, from a patient treated with antithyroid drugs. These receptors were taken from a woman aged 25 to 39 with Graves disease.

This clonotype has ten or more counts. The chain employs TRBV7-9 and TRBJ1-1; D is unclear. The CDR3 runs to 14 residues. The germline CDR1 and CDR2 sequences are SEHNR and FQNEAQ (reference sequence). V lost 6 bases and J lost 4, with 15 bases in between. CDR3 residues: CASSPWGGTTEAFF. The CDR3 DNA reads as TGTGCCAGCAGTCCTTGGGGTGGTACCACTGAAGCTTTCTTT. Looking up the rest from reference TRBV7-9 and TRBJ1-1 gives the full variable domain: DTGVSQNPRHKITKRGQNVTFRCDPISEHNRLYWYRQTLGQGPEFLTYFQNEAQLEKSRLLSDRFSAERPKGSFSTLEIQRTEQGDSAMYLCASSPWGGTTEAFFGQGTRLTVV.

The rearrangement uses TRBV2 and TRBJ2-7, with D maybe TRBD1 (6 bases). Germline CDR1 and CDR2: SNHLY and FYNNEI. The CDR3 is 12 residues long. V was clipped by 7 bases and J by 5 bases, with 12 bases between them. The CDR3 loop is CASTGQSDEQYF. The CDR3 DNA follows: TGTGCCAGCACTGGACAGTCTGACGAGCAGTACTTC. The full variable domain, its missing parts supplied by reference TRBV2 and TRBJ2-7, is EPEVTQTPSHQVTQMGQEVILRCVPISNHLYFYWYRQILGQKVEFLVSFYNNEISEKSEIFDDQFSVERPDGSNFTLKIRSTKLEDSAMYFCASTGQSDEQYFGPGTRLTVT.

The chain carries TRBV4-2 and TRBJ1-2; D perhaps matches TRBD1 (5 bases). Germline V gene data show CDR1 as LGHNA and CDR2 as YNFKEQ. V was cut by 2 bases and J by 3 bases, with 19 bases left in between. The CDR3 consists of 17 residues. CDR3 in amino acids: CASSQIWGRAVHYGYTF. The CDR3 bases are TGTGCCAGCAGCCAAATTTGGGGCAGGGCAGTGCACTATGGCTACACCTTC.

Concerning this clonotype itself: This likely comes from a read error, as the CDR3 has no conserved phenylalanine or tryptophan at its end. The chain combines TRBV9 with TRBJ2-5; 7 bases align to TRBD2. J lost 5 bases, V lost 2 bases, and 3 bases had no gene match. CDR3 length: 13 amino acids. The germline V gene has CDR1 SGDLS and CDR2 YYNGEE. Written as DNA, the CDR3 is TGTGCCAGCAGCGTGGGGGGGAGGGAGACCCAGTACTTA. This codes for CASSVGGRETQYL.

This chain connects TRBV29-1 to TRBJ2-1; D is undetermined. CDR1 is SQVTM and CDR2 is ANQGSEA in the germline V gene. The CDR3 contains 14 residues. V dropped 3 bases and J dropped 12 bases, with 21 bases sitting between them. In nucleotides, the CDR3 is TGCAGCGTTGAGGCCCGGAAAGGGTCCCGAGGGCAGTTCTTC. It translates to CSVEARKGSRGQFF.

This clonotype showed up many times. This chain links TRBV20-1 with TRBJ2-2, with 7 bases fitting TRBD2. Germline V gene sequence: CDR1 DFQATT, CDR2 SNEGSKA (reference sequence). The CDR3 runs 16 residues. V dropped 3 bases and J dropped 2; count of bases not matched to a gene: 9. The CDR3: CSASYGTNGNTGELFF. CDR3 nucleotides: TGCAGTGCTAGTTACGGGACTAACGGAAACACCGGGGAGCTGTTTTTT.

On this clonotype: This clone may be a read error of a much larger clone one base away. The rearrangement joins TRBV7-9 to TRBJ2-6, with D unclear. Germline V gene data show CDR1 as SEHNR and CDR2 as FQNEAQ (reference sequence). The V gene lost 4 bases and the J gene lost 0 bases, with 10 bases spanning the gap. The CDR3 is made up of 16 amino acids. CDR3 loop: CASSSDGFSGANVLTF. The DNA of the CDR3 is TGTGCCAGCAGCTCAGACGGATTCTCTGGGGCCAACGTCCTGACTTTC. Full variable domain (rest looked up from reference TRBV7-9 and TRBJ2-6): DTGVSQNPRHKITKRGQNVTFRCDPISEHNRLYWYRQTLGQGPEFLTYFQNEAQLEKSRLLSDRFSAERPKGSFSTLEIQRTEQGDSAMYLCASSSDGFSGANVLTFGAGSRLTVL.

This clonotype was recorded many times. The genes are TRBV2 and TRBJ1-6; D is possibly TRBD1 (5 bases). Trimming removed 1 base from V and 10 bases from J, with 11 bases in between. Per germline, CDR1 SNHLY and CDR2 FYNNEI. The CDR3 runs to 14 residues. This chain's CDR3 is CASSEEGRYSPLHF. CDR3 sequence (DNA): TGTGCCAGCAGTGAAGAGGGGCGCTACTCACCCCTCCACTTT.

This clonotype came up many times. The chain employs TRBV12-3 or TRBV12-4 and TRBJ1-2; 7 bases line up with TRBD1. This CDR3 region has 13 residues. Unmatched junction bases numbered 6, after V lost 6 bases and J lost 5 bases. DNA of the CDR3: TGTGCCAGCAGACAGGGGCTTGGTTATGGCTACACCTTC. This encodes CASRQGLGYGYTF.

The rearrangement links TRBV7-9 to TRBJ2-1, with a tentative D call TRBD2 (6 bases). TRBJ2-5 explains the end of the DNA better; the J call may be wrong. The CDR3 is 15 amino acids. Per germline, CDR1 SEHNR and CDR2 FQNEAQ (reference sequence). CDR3 in amino acids: CASSMDYNSQETQYF. In DNA form, the CDR3 reads TGTGCCAGCAGCATGGACTACAATAGCCAAGAGACCCAGTACTTC.

This clonotype was counted at least ten times. The rearrangement joins TRBV11-2 to TRBJ2-7; tentative D call: TRBD1 (6 bases). The germline gives CDR1 SGHAT, CDR2 FQNNGV. The V and J ends lost 0 bases and 5 bases respectively, with 14 bases between them. The CDR3 is 15 amino acids. The CDR3 spells CASSLDLGAHHEQYF. The CDR3 coding sequence is TGTGCCAGCAGCTTAGATCTGGGGGCGCACCACGAGCAGTACTTC. Full variable domain (outside the CDR3, taken from reference TRBV11-2 and TRBJ2-7): EAGVAQSPRYKIIEKRQSVAFWCNPISGHATLYWYQQILGQGPKLLIQFQNNGVVDDSQLPKDRFSAERLKGVDSTLKIQPAKLEDSAVYLCASSLDLGAHHEQYFGPGTRLTVT.

This clonotype appeared many times. The V call is TRBV6-5, the J call TRBJ1-1, with D possibly matching TRBD1 (5 bases). The CDR3 consists of 17 residues. CDR1 and CDR2 from the germline V gene are MNHEY and SVGAGI. With 0 bases removed from V and 1 base from J, the gap between germline ends came to 15 bases. Written as DNA, the CDR3 is TGTGCCAGCAGTTACTCGATGGGGGGTTGGGAGAACACTGAAGCTTTCTTT. This gives the protein CASSYSMGGWENTEAFF.

The rearrangement links TRBV19 to TRBJ1-1; D perhaps matches TRBD1 (6 bases). Between the trimmed V and J ends, which lost 6 bases and 2 bases, there was a span of 13 bases. The CDR3 spans 14 residues. CDR1 and CDR2 from the germline V gene are LNHDA and SQIVND (reference sequence). The CDR3 nucleotides read TGTGCCAGTAGCGGGGCAGGGGACAACACTGAAGCTTTCTTT. Protein sequence: CASSGAGDNTEAFF.

This clonotype was counted ten times or more. This rearrangement joins TRBV9 to TRBJ1-2, with TRBD1 identical over 7 bases. J lost 2 bases, V lost 3 bases, and 10 bases had no gene match. Germline CDR1 is SGDLS and CDR2 is YYNGEE. The CDR3 extends over 16 amino acids. Written as DNA, the CDR3 is TGTGCCAGCAGCGCCGCCGCGACAGGGTCGAACTATGGCTACACCTTC. Its translation: CASSAAATGSNYGYTF.

This clonotype was seen repeatedly, ten times or more. The chain is built from TRBV7-9 and TRBJ1-6, with D perhaps TRBD1 (6 bases). CDR3 length equals 17 residues. CDR1 and CDR2 from the germline V gene are SEHNR and FQNEAQ (reference sequence). Trimming cost V 4 bases and J 7 bases, with 20 bases left between them. This CDR3 reads CASSSGTLVVTNSPLHF. The CDR3 DNA is TGTGCCAGCAGCTCCGGGACACTCGTCGTGACGAATTCACCCCTCCACTTT.

This clonotype was recorded a few times. The chain carries TRBV24-1 and TRBJ2-1; a possible D gene is TRBD2 (7 bases). The CDR3 runs to 14 residues. The germline V gene encodes CDR1 KGHDR and CDR2 SFDVKD. With 8 bases removed from V and 8 bases from J, the gap between germline ends came to 18 bases. The CDR3 loop reads CATKGGNVGDEQFF. For the CDR3, the DNA is TGTGCCACCAAGGGGGGGAATGTCGGCGATGAGCAGTTCTTC.

This clonotype showed up many times. The chain links TRBV5-1 to TRBJ2-7; D is perhaps TRBD1 (5 bases). Per germline, CDR1 SGHRS and CDR2 YFSETQ. The length of the CDR3 is 15 residues. Trimming pared 2 bases from V and 2 bases from J, leaving 14 bases between. The CDR3 protein is CASSFGRVIPYEQYF. The CDR3 bases are TGCGCCAGCAGCTTCGGCAGGGTAATCCCCTACGAGCAGTACTTC.

This clonotype has at least ten counts. The CDR3 DNA reads as TGCAGTGCTAGAGATGCGTCGGGCAGGACAGATACGCAGTATTTT. This gives the protein CSARDASGRTDTQYF. The chain is built from TRBV20-1 and TRBJ2-3; D is uncertain. Germline values: CDR1 DFQATT, CDR2 SNEGSKA (reference sequence). The V gene lost 0 bases and the J gene lost 3 bases, with 13 bases spanning the gap. There are 15 residues in the CDR3.

The V gene is TRBV6-1, the J gene TRBJ2-7; D gene unclear. The length of the CDR3 is 14 residues. V lost 1 base to trimming and J lost 9 bases, with 16 bases between them. Germline loops: CDR1 MNHNS, CDR2 SASEGT. DNA of the CDR3: TGTGCCAGCAGTGAAGAGTATACTCCTGAGGTGCAGTACTTC. It yields the protein CASSEEYTPEVQYF.

This clonotype was counted ten times or more. This chain links TRBV7-2 with TRBJ2-5; D call uncertain. The germline V and J ends were trimmed by 5 bases and 6 bases, with 16 bases remaining between them. Germline V lookup: CDR1 SGHTA, CDR2 FQGNSA. The CDR3 contains 14 residues. CDR3 in amino acids: CASSMPGPAQTQYF. Here the CDR3 DNA reads TGTGCCAGCAGCATGCCGGGTCCTGCGCAGACCCAGTACTTC.